This T cell receptor beta chain was sequenced for a study of T cell responses to AZD1222 COVID-19 vaccine. The CDR3 is made up of 15 amino acids. Looked up from germline, CDR1 is SGDLS and CDR2 is YYNGEE. V was cut by 2 bases and J by 8 bases, with 17 bases left in between. Profiling relied on immunoSEQ multiplex PCR, and the TCRdb table lists in-frame clones only, not all of them. The sample lists roughly 100,000 clones; about nine tenths were seen once. The TCR sequence derives from an adult in good health. Specimen: peripheral blood, collected on day 0 of AZD1222 vaccination. V is TRBV9 and J is TRBJ2-1; D gene ambiguous. As DNA, the CDR3 is TGTGCCAGCAGCGTGAACGGCCATCGCGATGATGAGCAGTTCTTC. The encoded protein is CASSVNGHRDDEQFF. The full variable domain, completed using reference TRBV9 and TRBJ2-1, is DSGVTQTPKHLITATGQRVTLRCSPRSGDLSVYWYQQSLDQGLQFLIQYYNGEERAKGNILERFSAQQFPDLHSELNLSSLELGDSALYFCASSVNGHRDDEQFFGPGTRLTVL.